Below are 4 T cell receptor beta chains sequenced from a single sample in a study of regulatory T cells in long-lasting Graves disease (dated by TCRdb to the early 2020s). The method was multiplex PCR. The data were produced on an Illumina HiSeq 4000. To build TCR beta libraries, CDR3 regions were amplified by Arm-PCR using iRepertoire HTBI primers. TCRdb reanalyzed the raw reads on its own, using fastp at Q25 for trimming and MiXCR for clone calling, and kept in-frame beta chains. Each record represents a unique CDR3 protein, reported with the most common genes and DNA among its rows. In all, the sample holds roughly 400,000 distinct CDR3 sequences, and about a fifth of those were seen once. The top ten constitute less than 25% of the sample. In the paper's terms, the time point label means: persistent/refractory GD, antithyroid drugs over 5 years with positive TRAb. For both TCR sequencing and RNA sequencing, RNA was extracted from PBMCs in TRIzol.

This material consisted of peripheral blood mononuclear cells (PBMCs), taken when the disease was refractory, from a patient treated with antithyroid drugs. These receptors were obtained from a female donor with Graves disease.

This rearrangement joins TRBV25-1 to TRBJ2-7; 9 bases line up with TRBD1. There are 13 residues in the CDR3. Losses at the gene ends were 6 bases for V and 2 bases for J; bases not matched to a gene: 2. Germline CDR1 and CDR2: MGHDK and SYGVNS. CDR3 protein: CASRDRGTYEQYF. The CDR3 DNA sequence: TGTGCCAGCAGGGACAGGGGCACCTACGAGCAGTACTTC.

In this sample, this clonotype turned up many times. The CDR3 DNA is TGTGCCACCAGCAGACAGTCGGGGAGTCAGCCCCAGCATTTT. Translated, it gives CATSRQSGSQPQHF. This rearrangement joins TRBV15 to TRBJ1-5; D ambiguous. The germline CDR1 and CDR2 sequences are LNHNV and YYDKDF (reference sequence). The V gene lost 2 bases and the J gene lost 6 bases, with 11 bases spanning the gap. The CDR3 contains 14 residues. Supplemented by reference TRBV15 and TRBJ1-5, the full variable domain reads DAMVIQNPRYQVTQFGKPVTLSCSQTLNHNVMYWYQQKSSQAPKLLFHYYDKDFNNEADTPDNFQSRRPNTSFCFLDIRSPGLGDTAMYLCATSRQSGSQPQHFGDGTRLSIL.

As regards this clonotype: A clone one base away is much larger, so this may be a read error. V usage is TRBV7-3 and J usage is TRBJ2-6, with no clear D. This CDR3 contains 15 residues. CDR1 and CDR2 (germline): SGHTA, FQGTGA. The V end was cut by 2 bases, the J end by 2 bases, with 7 bases between. DNA for the CDR3: TGTGCCAGCAGCTTAGGTGAGGCTGGGGCCAACGTCCTGACTTTC. Protein product: CASSLGEAGANVLTF.

The chain has TRBV11-2 and TRBJ2-7, with 10 bases identical to TRBD2. The CDR3 is 14 residues long. Trimming took 4 bases from V and 4 from J; bases not matched to a gene: 4. Germline CDR1 is SGHAT and CDR2 is FQNNGV. DNA of the CDR3: TGTGCCAGCAGCTCACCGGGACTAGCGTACGAGCAGTACTTC. It yields the protein CASSSPGLAYEQYF.